This T cell receptor (beta chain) was sequenced for a study of T cell changes during pregnancy in multiple sclerosis. Clones were read by immunoSEQ multiplex PCR, and TCRdb kept only the in-frame ones, dropping some. This sample has around 100,000 clones, with roughly 90% found just once. The receptor's source is a female donor with multiple sclerosis, enrolled in a pregnancy study. This specimen consisted of peripheral blood, obtained after pregnancy.

As DNA, the CDR3 is TGCGCCAGCAGCTTGTTTCTCGGGAGGGTCGGGTACAATGAGCAGTTCTTC. This gives the protein CASSLFLGRVGYNEQFF. The chain recombines TRBV5-1 with TRBJ2-1, with 8 bases that match TRBD2. The CDR3 totals 17 residues. Trimming removed 1 base from V and 4 bases from J; junction bases left unmatched: 10. Germline CDR1 and CDR2: SGHRS and YFSETQ.